A selection of T cell receptor beta chains follows, all from one sample in a study of Graves' ophthalmopathy and Graves' hyperthyroidism. One entry per CDR3 protein results from TCRdb running MiXCR on the multiplex PCR reads. The profile covers 900,000 to 1,200,000 distinct CDR3 sequences, with around a third appearing a single time and roughly 10% taken by the ten largest. The sample consisted of peripheral blood or thyroid tissue (not recorded which). The receptors derive from an adult man with Graves' hyperthyroidism. CDR3s include the opening cysteine and the closing phenylalanine or tryptophan. The D gene is left open where the match is weak. Some rows have no size entry. The others give once, few or many, or a class for an expanded clone.

clone_size j_call d_call v_call cdr3_nt cdr3_aa
many TRBJ2-5 TRBD2 TRBV7-2 TGTGCCAGCAGTCCACTAGCGGGAGGGACCCAGTACTTC CASSPLAGGTQYF
many TRBJ2-3 TRBD2 TRBV6-5 TGTGCCAGCAGTGGGACTAGCGGGGGCACAGATACGCAGTATTTT CASSGTSGGTDTQYF
many TRBJ2-2 TRBD2 TRBV10-3 TGTGCCATCAGTGATACCAGCGGGGGGCGAGGGTCCGGGGAGCTGTTTTTT CAISDTSGGRGSGELFF
many TRBJ2-7 NA TRBV20-1 TGCAGTGGTTGGAGAGGGTCGGGTTACGAGCAGTACTTC CSGWRGSGYEQYF
few TRBJ2-7 TRBD1 TRBV7-8 TGTGCCAGCAGCTTAAACCCCTGGGGACAGCCGACCTACGAGCAGTACTTC CASSLNPWGQPTYEQYF
NA TRBJ2-3 TRBD1 TRBV7-3 TGTGCCAGCAGCCTCGACAGGGGGAGGGCAGATACGCAGTATTTT CASSLDRGRADTQYF
few TRBJ1-5 NA TRBV28 TGTGCCAGCAGTTTCGTGGCAGAATATCAGCCCCAGCATTTT CASSFVAEYQPQHF
many TRBJ2-7 NA TRBV9 TGTGCCAGCAGCGTAGCGGACGGACGGACCTCCGAGCAGTACTTC CASSVADGRTSEQYF
NA TRBJ1-5 TRBD1 TRBV7-8 TGTGCCAGCAGCTTAGCGGGGACAGGGGCTGAGGGACAGCCCCAGCATTTT CASSLAGTGAEGQPQHF
NA TRBJ2-5 NA TRBV7-4 TGTGCCAGCAGCACCGTGACAGAGTACTTC CASSTVTEYF
many TRBJ1-1 NA TRBV2 TGTGCCAGCAGTATACTGGTTATGAACACTGAAGCTTTCTTT CASSILVMNTEAFF
many TRBJ1-3 TRBD1 TRBV10-3 TGTGCCATCAGCCACCGACAGGGAAACTCTGGAAACACCATATATTTT CAISHRQGNSGNTIYF
many TRBJ2-6 NA TRBV5-1 TGCGCCAGCAGCTTCAGTATCTGGGCCAACGTCCTGACTTTC CASSFSIWANVLTF
once TRBJ1-2 TRBD1 TRBV29-1 TGCAGCGTTGCGCACAGGGGGCTTATGCTTAACTATGGCTACACCTTC CSVAHRGLMLNYGYTF
many TRBJ2-7 NA TRBV13 TGTGCCAGCAGCTTAGTCGGGGGCGGCTCCTACGAGCAGTACTTC CASSLVGGGSYEQYF
many TRBJ1-1 NA TRBV12-3/TRBV12-4 TGTGCCAGCAGCCTAGGGGCAGGGAACACTGAAGCTTTCTTT CASSLGAGNTEAFF
NA TRBJ2-2 TRBD2 TRBV5-5 TGTGCCAGCAGCGGACTAGCGGGATTTCCGAACACCGGGGAGCTGTTTTTT CASSGLAGFPNTGELFF
few TRBJ1-2 TRBD1 TRBV12-3/TRBV12-4 TGTGCCAGCAGTATCACAGGGGGAGTCGGCTACACCTTC CASSITGGVGYTF
NA TRBJ2-3 NA TRBV20-1 TGCAGTGCTATCCCAAGAGGAGATACGCAGTATTTT CSAIPRGDTQYF
few TRBJ1-4 NA TRBV5-6 TGTGCCAGCAGCTTGGGAGACAATGAAAAACTGTTTTTT CASSLGDNEKLFF
many TRBJ2-7 TRBD1 TRBV2 TGTGCCACCAGACGAGACAGGGGGCTCAGCTACGAGCAGTACTTC CATRRDRGLSYEQYF
NA TRBJ1-1 NA TRBV25-1 TGTGCCAGCAGTGAATATTCGTCACCAGCCGAAGCTTTCTTT CASSEYSSPAEAFF
NA TRBJ1-4 NA TRBV5-6 TGTGCCAGCAGCGGGGGACGCCGAGCAACTAATGAAAAACTGTTTTTT CASSGGRRATNEKLFF
many TRBJ2-5 NA TRBV7-9 TGTGCCAGCACCTCCAACAGGGTTCACCAAGAGACCCAGTACTTC CASTSNRVHQETQYF
NA TRBJ2-5 TRBD1 TRBV7-2 TGTGCCAGCAGCTTAACTCGGACAGGGCGGGCAGGCAATCAGCCCCAGTACTTC CASSLTRTGRAGNQPQYF
many TRBJ1-1 NA TRBV20-1 TGCAGTGCTAGAGGTGGACATCTGAACACTGAAGCTTTCTTT CSARGGHLNTEAFF
many TRBJ1-5 NA TRBV19 TGTGCCAGTAGCTACCTGACAGGCAATCAGCCCCAGCATTTT CASSYLTGNQPQHF
many TRBJ1-2 TRBD1 TRBV5-8 TGTGCCAGCAGCCAGGACAGGTTTGGGGGAGGCTACACCTTC CASSQDRFGGGYTF
many TRBJ1-1 TRBD1 TRBV12-3/TRBV12-4 TGTGCCAGCACCTGGACAGGGGGGTTAATGACTGAAGCTTTCTTT CASTWTGGLMTEAFF
NA TRBJ2-2 TRBD2 TRBV4-1 TGCGCCAGCAGCCAGCGACTAGCGGGACTCCGCACCGGGGAGCTGTTTTTT CASSQRLAGLRTGELFF
many TRBJ2-7 NA TRBV12-3/TRBV12-4 TGTGCCAGCAGTCGAAACCGGCTGTACGAGCAGTACTTC CASSRNRLYEQYF
few TRBJ2-7 NA TRBV2 TGTGCCAGCAGTGATTCATTTGTCCACGAGCAGTACTTC CASSDSFVHEQYF
NA TRBJ1-2 NA TRBV9 TGTGCCAGCAGCGTACTACTAACGGGTTATAACTATGGCTACACCTTC CASSVLLTGYNYGYTF
many TRBJ2-7 TRBD2 TRBV7-9 TGTGCCAGCAGCTTGGGCGGGAGGGCCCTCAACGAGCAGTACTTC CASSLGGRALNEQYF